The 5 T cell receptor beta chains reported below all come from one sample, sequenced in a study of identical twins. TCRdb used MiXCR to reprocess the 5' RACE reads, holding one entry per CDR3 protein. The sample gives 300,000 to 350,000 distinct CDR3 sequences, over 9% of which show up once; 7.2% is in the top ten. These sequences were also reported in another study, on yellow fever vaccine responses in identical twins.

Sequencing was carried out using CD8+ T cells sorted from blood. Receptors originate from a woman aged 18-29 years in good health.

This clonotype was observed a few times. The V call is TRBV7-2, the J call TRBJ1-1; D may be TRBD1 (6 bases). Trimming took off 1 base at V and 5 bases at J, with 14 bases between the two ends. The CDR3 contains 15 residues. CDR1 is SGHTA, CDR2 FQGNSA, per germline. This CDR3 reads CASSLGLRGATEAFF. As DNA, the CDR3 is TGTGCCAGCAGCTTAGGCCTCCGGGGGGCGACTGAAGCTTTCTTT.

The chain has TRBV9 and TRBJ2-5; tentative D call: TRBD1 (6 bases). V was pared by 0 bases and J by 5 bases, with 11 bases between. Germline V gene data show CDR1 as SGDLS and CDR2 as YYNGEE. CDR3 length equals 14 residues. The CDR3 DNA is TGTGCCAGCAGCGTAGAGGGGGTGGAGGAGACCCAGTACTTC. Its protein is CASSVEGVEETQYF.

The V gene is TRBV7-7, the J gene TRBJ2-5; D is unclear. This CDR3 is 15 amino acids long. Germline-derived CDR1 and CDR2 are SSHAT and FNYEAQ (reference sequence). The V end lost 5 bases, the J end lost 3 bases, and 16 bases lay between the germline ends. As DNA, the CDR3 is TGTGCCAGCAGCCCTACCCAGGCCTCCGAAGAGACCCAGTACTTC. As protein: CASSPTQASEETQYF.

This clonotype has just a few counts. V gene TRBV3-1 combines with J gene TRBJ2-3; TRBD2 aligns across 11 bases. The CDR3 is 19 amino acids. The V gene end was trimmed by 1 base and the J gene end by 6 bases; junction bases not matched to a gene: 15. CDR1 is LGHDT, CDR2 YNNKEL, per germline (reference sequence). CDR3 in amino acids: CASSQVTLAGGPGMDTQYF. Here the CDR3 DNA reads TGTGCCAGCAGCCAAGTTACTCTAGCGGGGGGACCCGGGATGGATACGCAGTATTTT.

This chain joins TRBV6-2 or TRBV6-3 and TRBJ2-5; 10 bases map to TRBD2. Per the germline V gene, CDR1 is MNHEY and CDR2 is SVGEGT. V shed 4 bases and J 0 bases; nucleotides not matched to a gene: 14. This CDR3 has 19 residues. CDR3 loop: CASSSGPLAGVGYQETQYF. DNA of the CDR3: TGTGCCAGCAGTTCCGGTCCCCTAGCGGGAGTGGGGTACCAAGAGACCCAGTACTTC.